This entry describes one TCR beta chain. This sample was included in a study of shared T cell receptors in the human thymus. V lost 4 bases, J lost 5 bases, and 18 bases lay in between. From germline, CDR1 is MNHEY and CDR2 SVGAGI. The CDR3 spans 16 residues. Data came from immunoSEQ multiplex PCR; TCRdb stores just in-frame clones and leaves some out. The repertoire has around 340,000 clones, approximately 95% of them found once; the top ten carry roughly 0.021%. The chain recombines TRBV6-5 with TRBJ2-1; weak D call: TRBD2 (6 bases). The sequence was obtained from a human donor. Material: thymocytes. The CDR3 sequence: CASSWKREPNHNEQFF. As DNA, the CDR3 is TGTGCCAGCAGTTGGAAACGGGAGCCCAACCACAATGAGCAGTTCTTC.